This section outlines one T cell receptor beta chain sequence together with its context. This CDR3 has 12 amino acids. Trimming took 3 bases from V and 8 from J, leaving 8 bases between them. These data come from a study of blood T cell repertoires in COVID-19. Study background: There were acute and convalescent COVID-19 samples, and they came from the United States, Italy and Spain.

Generated by immunoSEQ multiplex PCR, the TCRdb table keeps only in-frame clones and is missing some. Of about 350,000 clones listed, more than 85% are singletons. This chain links TRBV12-3 or TRBV12-4 with TRBJ2-1, with D hard to call. Sequenced sample: PBMCs or T cells enriched from blood (not recorded which). The receptor was derived from a young woman who had recovered from COVID-19. The CDR3, as DNA: TGTGCCAGCAGTTTTGGTCCGGATGAGCAGTTCTTC. Amino acids: CASSFGPDEQFF.